Each of the 30 T cell receptor beta chains below was sequenced from the same sample in a study of T cell changes during pregnancy in multiple sclerosis. Repertoires were generated with immunoSEQ multiplex PCR, while TCRdb's copy carries only in-frame clones and drops some. This table has roughly 100,000 clones, around nine tenths appearing once. Material: peripheral blood, obtained in the second trimester of pregnancy. The receptors were sampled from a female donor in good health, enrolled as a control in a pregnancy study.

The chain employs TRBV5-1 and TRBJ1-6, with D hard to call. This CDR3 spans 16 amino acids. Germline assignment: CDR1 SGHRS and CDR2 YFSETQ. V was cut by 0 bases and J by 7 bases, with 14 bases left in between. The CDR3 bases are TGCGCCAGCAGCTTGGAGCGCGGAAGAGGAAATTCACCCCTCCACTTT. Its protein product is CASSLERGRGNSPLHF.

There are a few counts of this clone. This chain joins TRBV18 and TRBJ2-3; TRBD1 might be the D (5 bases). Per germline, CDR1 KGHSH and CDR2 LQKENI. V was shortened by 1 base and J by 2 bases, with 13 bases between the two germline ends. The CDR3 totals 16 residues. The CDR3 DNA reads as TGTGCCAGCTCACCACGGGTTCAGGGCCCCACAGATACGCAGTATTTT. It yields the protein CASSPRVQGPTDTQYF.

The genes are TRBV19 and TRBJ1-5; D perhaps matches TRBD1 (6 bases). The CDR3 loop spans 18 amino acids. Germline CDR1 reads LNHDA; CDR2 reads SQIVND (reference sequence). V gave up 3 bases and J gave up 0 bases, with 18 bases separating them. CDR3 amino acids: CASSMEGGTLDSNQPQHF. The CDR3 DNA is TGTGCCAGTAGTATGGAGGGGGGGACACTCGATAGCAATCAGCCCCAGCATTTT. Full variable domain (missing parts from reference TRBV19 and TRBJ1-5): DGGITQSPKYLFRKEGQNVTLSCEQNLNHDAMYWYRQDPGQGLRLIYYSQIVNDFQKGDIAEGYSVSREKKESFPLTVTSAQKNPTAFYLCASSMEGGTLDSNQPQHFGDGTRLSIL.

The chain employs TRBV28 and TRBJ2-1; D unclear. The CDR3 is 16 amino acids. Trimming cost V 2 bases and J 0 bases, with 11 bases left between them. Per the germline V gene, CDR1 is MDHEN and CDR2 is SYDVKM. The CDR3 region is CASSLIGWSSYNEQFF. In DNA, the CDR3 is TGTGCCAGCAGTTTAATTGGGTGGAGCTCCTACAATGAGCAGTTCTTC.

The chain couples TRBV28 to TRBJ2-7; maybe TRBD1 (6 bases). The CDR3 sequence is 13 residues long. Germline V gene data show CDR1 as MDHEN and CDR2 as SYDVKM. V lost 7 bases and J 3 bases, leaving 13 bases between the germline ends. The CDR3 coding sequence is TGTGCCAGCAAACCGTGGACAGACTACGAGCAGTACTTC. Its protein product is CASKPWTDYEQYF.

V and J are TRBV9 and TRBJ2-3; 10 positions agree with TRBD2. Germline CDR1 and CDR2: SGDLS and YYNGEE. The CDR3 consists of 16 residues. V shed 3 bases and J 6 bases; nucleotides not matched to a gene: 10. CDR3 bases: TGTGCCAGCAGCGCCCGAACATATAGCGGGAGGGATACGCAGTATTTT. This translates into CASSARTYSGRDTQYF.

This clone has just one count. Other DNA sequences in this sample translate to the same CDR3. The rearrangement uses TRBV4-3 and TRBJ2-1; D might be TRBD2 (6 bases). Per the germline V gene, CDR1 is LGHNA and CDR2 is YSLEER. The ends were cut back, 0 bases at V and 4 bases at J, with 10 bases in the middle. The CDR3 sequence is 15 residues long. DNA of the CDR3: TGCGCCAGCAGCCAAGAGTTAGCGGCATACAATGAGCAGTTCTTC. It specifies CASSQELAAYNEQFF.

This clone was seen many times. This chain uses TRBV18 with TRBJ1-2, with a weak D call TRBD1 (6 bases). The CDR3 totals 12 residues. Trimming cost V 4 bases and J 6 bases, with 9 bases left between them. Germline CDR1 KGHSH, CDR2 LQKENI. The CDR3 DNA reads TGTGCCAGCTCACAACAGGGTAATGGCTACACCTTC. Its protein product is CASSQQGNGYTF.

The gene calls are TRBV2 and TRBJ1-1; D is unclear. The germline V and J ends were trimmed by 2 bases and 10 bases, with 23 bases remaining between them. This CDR3 spans 16 amino acids. Germline-derived CDR1 and CDR2 are SNHLY and FYNNEI. The CDR3 loop reads CASSESAILVPPGAFF. In DNA, the CDR3 is TGTGCCAGCAGTGAATCTGCAATATTGGTTCCCCCGGGAGCTTTCTTT. The complete variable domain, with remaining parts taken from reference TRBV2 and TRBJ1-1, reads EPEVTQTPSHQVTQMGQEVILRCVPISNHLYFYWYRQILGQKVEFLVSFYNNEISEKSEIFDDQFSVERPDGSNFTLKIRSTKLEDSAMYFCASSESAILVPPGAFFGQGTRLTVV.

This sequence joins TRBV19 and TRBJ1-3, with D possibly matching TRBD1 (6 bases). The V and J ends lost 6 bases and 0 bases respectively, with 12 bases between them. CDR1 is LNHDA and CDR2 is SQIVND in the germline V gene (reference sequence). The CDR3 is 15 residues long. The CDR3: CASSPQDSSGNTIYF. The CDR3 DNA follows: TGTGCCAGTAGCCCCCAGGACAGCTCTGGAAACACCATATATTTT.

The chain carries TRBV11-3 and TRBJ2-7; 8 bases are a match to TRBD2. After removal of 1 base from V and 5 bases from J, the junction contained 7 bases not matched to a gene. The CDR3 spans 15 residues. Germline CDR1 and CDR2: SGHNT and YENEEA. CDR3 in amino acids: CASSLARGGNHEQYF. The CDR3 DNA reads TGTGCCAGCAGCTTAGCTCGGGGGGGGAACCACGAGCAGTACTTC.

The chain is built from TRBV7-9 and TRBJ1-1, with no clear D. The CDR3 consists of 15 residues. Germline CDR1 reads SEHNR; CDR2 reads FQNEAQ (reference sequence). V was clipped by 1 base and J by 2 bases, with 11 bases between them. CDR3 in DNA: TGTGCCAGCAGCTTAGTGCCCAGATTTAACACTGAAGCTTTCTTT. Translation: CASSLVPRFNTEAFF.

The chain carries TRBV27 and TRBJ2-1; 8 bases agree with TRBD1. This CDR3 comprises 15 residues. J lost 2 bases, V lost 4 bases, and 4 bases had no gene match. Germline CDR1 is MNHEY and CDR2 is SMNVEV (reference sequence). CDR3 residues: CASSSQGGAYNEQFF. CDR3 sequence (DNA): TGTGCCAGCAGTTCACAGGGGGGAGCCTACAATGAGCAGTTCTTC.

This clone was recorded once. The chain has TRBV14 and TRBJ1-1; possible D gene TRBD1, 5 bases. V was pared by 0 bases and J by 11 bases, with 13 bases between. The CDR3 is 13 residues long. Germline CDR1 reads SGHDN; CDR2 reads FVKESK. The DNA of the CDR3 is TGTGCCAGCAGCCAAGAGGGGGGATTGGGGGCTTTCTTT. Translating it yields CASSQEGGLGAFF.

The V gene is TRBV5-1, the J gene TRBJ1-1, with D hard to call. The V gene lost 0 bases and the J gene lost 3 bases, with 6 bases spanning the gap. Germline V gene sequence: CDR1 SGHRS, CDR2 YFSETQ. There are 13 residues in the CDR3. The CDR3 sequence is CASSLGSDTEAFF. The CDR3 DNA reads TGCGCCAGCAGCTTGGGTTCGGACACTGAAGCTTTCTTT.

This rearrangement joins TRBV18 to TRBJ2-7, with 14 bases aligning to TRBD2. CDR1 is KGHSH and CDR2 is LQKENI in the germline V gene. V gave up 3 bases and J gave up 5 bases; unmatched junction bases: 6. The CDR3 is 16 residues long. CDR3 sequence (DNA): TGTGCCAGCTCACCCCTTGGGACTAGCGGGAGAGACGAGCAGTACTTC. Residues: CASSPLGTSGRDEQYF.

This chain's CDR3 is CASSLYRVLGELFF. The CDR3 nucleotides read TGTGCCAGCAGCTTGTACAGGGTGTTAGGGGAGCTGTTTTTT. This rearrangement joins TRBV5-6 to TRBJ2-2; perhaps TRBD1 as D (6 bases). Germline CDR1 SGHDT, CDR2 YYEEEE. Trimming pared 1 base from V and 8 bases from J, leaving 12 bases between. There are 14 residues in the CDR3.

The chain carries TRBV29-1 and TRBJ2-3; 11 nucleotides agree with TRBD2. V lost 6 bases and J lost 3; bases outside the gene matches: 14. From germline, CDR1 is SQVTM and CDR2 ANQGSEA. The CDR3 is 17 residues long. CDR3 sequence reads: CSVLGWERTSGTDTQYF. The CDR3 bases are TGCAGCGTCCTAGGTTGGGAGAGGACTAGCGGGACAGATACGCAGTATTTT.

The gene calls are TRBV6-5 and TRBJ2-4; a weak D match, TRBD2 (5 bases). V lost 0 bases and J lost 4, with 7 bases in between. The CDR3 runs to 14 residues. Germline assignment: CDR1 MNHEY and CDR2 SVGAGI. The CDR3 loop is CASSYSAGKNIQYF. For the CDR3, the DNA is TGTGCCAGCAGTTACTCTGCGGGTAAAAACATTCAGTACTTC.

The chain recombines TRBV6-5 with TRBJ2-2, with 7 bases aligning to TRBD1. This CDR3 has 16 amino acids. Trimming at V came to 1 base and at J to 1 base, leaving 3 bases not matched to a gene. Germline V gives CDR1 MNHEY, CDR2 SVGAGI. CDR3 sequence: CASSYLRTGNTGELFF. DNA of the CDR3: TGTGCCAGCAGTTACTTACGGACAGGGAACACCGGGGAGCTGTTTTTT.

This chain connects TRBV5-4 to TRBJ2-3; 13 positions match TRBD2. The CDR3 runs to 17 residues. V lost 4 bases and J lost 6; bases outside the gene matches: 11. Germline V gives CDR1 SGHNT, CDR2 YYREEE (reference sequence). CDR3 amino acids: CASSRPTSGGTRDTQYF. Written as DNA, the CDR3 is TGTGCCAGCAGCCGACCGACTAGCGGGGGGACCCGGGATACGCAGTATTTT. The full variable domain, rest sourced from reference TRBV5-4 and TRBJ2-3, is ETGVTQSPTHLIKTRGQQVTLRCSSQSGHNTVSWYQQALGQGPQFIFQYYREEENGRGNFPPRFSGLQFPNYSSELNVNALELDDSALYLCASSRPTSGGTRDTQYFGPGTRLTVL.

The chain combines TRBV7-2 with TRBJ2-4; 9 nucleotides agree with TRBD2. V was clipped by 5 bases and J by 6 bases; unmatched bases: 8. Germline CDR1 and CDR2: SGHTA and FQGNSA. This CDR3 is 15 amino acids long. In nucleotides, the CDR3 is TGTGCCAGCAGCCAACCGCCTAGCGGGACAAACATTCAGTACTTC. Translating it yields CASSQPPSGTNIQYF.

The CDR3 DNA is TGTGCCTGGAGTGTACCAGGGGCTAGCAATCAGCCCCAGCATTTT. Its protein is CAWSVPGASNQPQHF. The chain links TRBV30 to TRBJ1-5; tentatively, D is TRBD1 (6 bases). Deletions cut 0 bases from V and 0 bases from J, with 9 bases between. The V gene's germline CDR1 is GTSNPN and CDR2 SVGIG (reference sequence). This CDR3 region has 15 residues.

This clone was detected a few times. V usage is TRBV12-5 and J usage is TRBJ1-2; 10 bases match TRBD1. The V and J ends lost 7 bases and 8 bases, in that order; junction bases with no gene match: 10. Germline V gene data show CDR1 as LGHNT and CDR2 as FRNRAP. This CDR3 contains 14 residues. CDR3 protein: CASAIVGTGEGYTF. The CDR3 bases are TGTGCTAGTGCAATTGTGGGGACAGGGGAAGGCTACACCTTC.

This chain uses TRBV10-3 with TRBJ1-2; TRBD1 matches at 7 bases. With 0 bases clipped from V and 7 bases from J, the junction kept 2 bases outside the gene matches. The CDR3 has 13 residues. CDR1 is ENHRY and CDR2 is SYGVKD in the germline V gene. CDR3 loop: CAISESTGIGYTF. CDR3 nucleotide sequence: TGTGCCATCAGTGAGTCGACAGGGATTGGCTACACCTTC.

The V gene is TRBV30, the J gene TRBJ2-3, with 10 bases identical to TRBD2. This CDR3 has 16 amino acids. Trimming cost V 1 base and J 4 bases; bases outside gene matches: 8. Looked up from germline, CDR1 is GTSNPN and CDR2 is SVGIG (reference sequence). In DNA form, the CDR3 reads TGTGCCTGGAGTGCCGGGACTAGCGTTTTCGCAGATACGCAGTATTTT. Translation gives CAWSAGTSVFADTQYF.

The chain couples TRBV14 to TRBJ2-5, with 7 bases identical to TRBD1. After removal of 4 bases from V and 3 bases from J, the junction contained 5 bases not matched to a gene. CDR1 is SGHDN and CDR2 is FVKESK in the germline V gene. The CDR3 extends over 14 amino acids. CDR3 DNA: TGTGCCAGCAGCCTATTACAGGGGAAAGAGACCCAGTACTTC. Its translation: CASSLLQGKETQYF.

This clone was detected once. The chain recombines TRBV5-4 with TRBJ2-5; 9 bases are a match to TRBD1. J gave up 4 bases and V 5 bases, and 9 bases lay outside the gene matches. Per the germline V gene, CDR1 is SGHNT and CDR2 is YYREEE (reference sequence). This CDR3 has 15 amino acids. CDR3 nucleotide sequence: TGTGCCAGCAGTCGTACAGGGGGCAGCGGAGAGACCCAGTACTTC. Protein product: CASSRTGGSGETQYF. Filled out from reference TRBV5-4 and TRBJ2-5, the complete variable domain reads ETGVTQSPTHLIKTRGQQVTLRCSSQSGHNTVSWYQQALGQGPQFIFQYYREEENGRGNFPPRFSGLQFPNYSSELNVNALELDDSALYLCASSRTGGSGETQYFGPGTRLLVL.

The chain uses TRBV19 and TRBJ2-7; D not resolved. The V end was cut by 3 bases, the J end by 0 bases, with 9 bases between. This CDR3 comprises 14 residues. Germline values: CDR1 LNHDA, CDR2 SQIVND (reference sequence). CDR3 loop: CASSIRPSSYEQYF. The CDR3 region has the DNA TGTGCCAGTAGTATCCGGCCTAGCTCCTACGAGCAGTACTTC.

This sequence joins TRBV28 and TRBJ2-1; no reliable D call. Germline loops: CDR1 MDHEN, CDR2 SYDVKM. The V and J ends lost 6 bases and 4 bases respectively, with 7 bases between them. The CDR3 is made up of 12 amino acids. The CDR3 here is CASRWRYNEQFF. CDR3 nucleotide sequence: TGTGCCAGCAGATGGCGGTACAATGAGCAGTTCTTC.